The rows below give T cell receptor beta chains drawn from one sample of a study of cytomegalovirus exposure and HLA in healthy donors. Sequencing used immunoSEQ multiplex PCR; TCRdb keeps in-frame clones, though not all of them. The data hold a few hundred thousand clones, with more than 60% observed a single time. Material: PBMCs. These receptors all stem from a girl aged 2 to 9 in good health and CMV-seronegative. The conserved cysteine and the conserved F or W are not part of the CDR3 here. Each record gives: CDR3 protein, J gene, V gene.

CDR3aa: ASSLDLLAGGHEQF
j_gene: TRBJ2-1
v_gene: TRBV5-1

CDR3aa: ASSRLSGVSYEQY
j_gene: TRBJ2-7
v_gene: TRBV5-6

CDR3aa: ASSLDKTQY
j_gene: TRBJ2-5
v_gene: TRBV5-1

CDR3aa: ASSGPGLAGNTQY
j_gene: TRBJ2-3
v_gene: TRBV2

CDR3aa: ASSPPSRETQY
j_gene: TRBJ2-5
v_gene: TRBV18

CDR3aa: ASITGETEAF
j_gene: TRBJ1-1
v_gene: TRBV19

CDR3aa: ASQGASYEQY
j_gene: TRBJ2-7
v_gene: TRBV7-9

CDR3aa: ASPRTHTQY
j_gene: TRBJ2-3
v_gene: TRBV19

CDR3aa: ASSRVSGANVLT
j_gene: TRBJ2-6
v_gene: TRBV5-1

CDR3aa: ASSLGLAGDNEQF
j_gene: TRBJ2-1
v_gene: TRBV11-3

CDR3aa: ASSFRGLAGAGEKNEQF
j_gene: TRBJ2-1
v_gene: TRBV27

CDR3aa: ASSIQVGGELF
j_gene: TRBJ2-2
v_gene: TRBV18

CDR3aa: ASSIGGGTDTQY
j_gene: TRBJ2-3
v_gene: TRBV19

CDR3aa: ASSQYHTEAF
j_gene: TRBJ1-1
v_gene: TRBV19

CDR3aa: ASIPLWGGPREQY
j_gene: TRBJ2-7
v_gene: TRBV27

CDR3aa: ASSPGQGWQY
j_gene: TRBJ2-7
v_gene: TRBV9

CDR3aa: ASSLTGELF
j_gene: TRBJ2-2
v_gene: TRBV11-1

CDR3aa: ASSLNRGGIPGTEAF
j_gene: TRBJ1-1
v_gene: TRBV5-6

CDR3aa: ASSILRGLSYNEQF
j_gene: TRBJ2-1
v_gene: TRBV19

CDR3aa: ASSQGNSEITNEQY
j_gene: TRBJ2-7
v_gene: TRBV4-1

CDR3aa: ASSFNLAGLSYEQY
j_gene: TRBJ2-7
v_gene: TRBV28

CDR3aa: ASSQALTKGNTGELF
j_gene: TRBJ2-2
v_gene: TRBV4-1

CDR3aa: ASSNRALTYEQY
j_gene: TRBJ2-7
v_gene: TRBV7-8

CDR3aa: SVAAGTTGTEAF
j_gene: TRBJ1-1
v_gene: TRBV29-1

CDR3aa: ASTYSGANVLT
j_gene: TRBJ2-6
v_gene: TRBV6-5

CDR3aa: ASSEGGGRYEQY
j_gene: TRBJ2-7
v_gene: TRBV6-1

CDR3aa: ASSEELNYGYT
j_gene: TRBJ1-2
v_gene: TRBV2

CDR3aa: ASSMGLAGGPYGETQY
j_gene: TRBJ2-5
v_gene: TRBV27

CDR3aa: ASSASQALNEKLF
j_gene: TRBJ1-4
v_gene: TRBV6-1

CDR3aa: ATSTPPGTEAF
j_gene: TRBJ1-1
v_gene: TRBV15

CDR3aa: ASSPRTDTGELF
j_gene: TRBJ2-2
v_gene: TRBV7-2

CDR3aa: ASSPPGGEQF
j_gene: TRBJ2-1
v_gene: TRBV18

CDR3aa: SAVTSGHNEQF
j_gene: TRBJ2-1
v_gene: TRBV29-1

CDR3aa: ASSEVLAGWPNTQY
j_gene: TRBJ2-3
v_gene: TRBV6-1